This record looks at one T cell receptor (beta chain) sequence and its context. This sample was included in a study of CD8 T cells in Susac syndrome. RNA amounts of about 0.45 to 1 ug underwent reverse transcription with random hexamers. Amplification of TCR beta CDR3 spanned 54 Vbeta and 13 Jbeta via immunoSEQ multiplex PCR. One entry per CDR3 protein results from TCRdb running MiXCR on the immunoSEQ multiplex PCR reads. This table holds about 85,000 distinct CDR3 sequences, around 94% found once. The trim removed 5 bases at V and 4 bases at J, leaving 3 bases unmatched. Germline V CDR1 and CDR2: SGHAT, FQDESV (reference sequence). The CDR3 is made up of 13 amino acids.

This chain links TRBV11-1 with TRBJ2-3, with TRBD2 matching over 7 bases. The source of this sequence is a human donor in good health. The sequenced material came from CD8+ T cells from PBMCs. Written as DNA, the CDR3 is TGTGCCAGCAGCCTAGGACTAGCAGATACGCAGTATTTT. This sequence encodes CASSLGLADTQYF.